This TCR beta chain is drawn from a study of response to subunit inactivated influenza vaccine. TCRdb re-called the RT-PCR reads with MiXCR, one entry per CDR3 protein. The table shows over 150,000 distinct CDR3 sequences, with approximately 10% occurring only once. CDR3 length equals 16 residues. Germline-derived CDR1 and CDR2 are LGHDT and YNNKEL (reference sequence). Trimming stripped 1 base from V and 4 bases from J, with 11 bases between. The table lists this clonotype with a few counts. The TCR originated in a man between 45 and 60 years old who received an inactivated influenza vaccine. The sample in question was non-naive T cells sorted from PBMCs, obtained about 40 days after vaccination. V and J are TRBV3-1 and TRBJ1-6; no firm D call. CDR3 bases: TGTGCCAGCAGCCAAGCAGTCAGATCTTATAATTCACCCCTCCACTTT. Amino acids: CASSQAVRSYNSPLHF.